This TCR beta chain derives from a study of blood T cell repertoires in COVID-19. Across the whole study: Sites in the United States, Italy and Spain provided acute and convalescent COVID-19 samples.

In the original analysis: Quantification of nucleated cells was approximated via reference gene primer amplification. TCRdb keeps only in-frame clones here, not all; method: immunoSEQ multiplex PCR. The V and J calls and clone size are taken from that table; D and trimming were inferred from the DNA. Of roughly 180,000 clones in the sample, approximately 84% were seen once. The V and J ends lost 1 base and 2 bases, in that order; junction bases with no gene match: 8. The length of the CDR3 is 17 residues. Germline V gives CDR1 MNHNS, CDR2 SASEGT. Participants spanned ages about 18 to 89 years and resided in 24 US areas. Cohorts were determined from participant-reported clinical history.

The clonotype was recovered from a woman aged 40 to 50 with acute COVID-19. Source material: PBMCs or T cells enriched from blood (not recorded which). The V and J genes are TRBV6-1 and TRBJ2-7, with TRBD2 matching 10 bases. The CDR3 loop is CASSEEAAGGGTYEQYF. CDR3 nucleotide sequence: TGTGCCAGCAGTGAAGAAGCAGCGGGAGGGGGGACCTACGAGCAGTACTTC.